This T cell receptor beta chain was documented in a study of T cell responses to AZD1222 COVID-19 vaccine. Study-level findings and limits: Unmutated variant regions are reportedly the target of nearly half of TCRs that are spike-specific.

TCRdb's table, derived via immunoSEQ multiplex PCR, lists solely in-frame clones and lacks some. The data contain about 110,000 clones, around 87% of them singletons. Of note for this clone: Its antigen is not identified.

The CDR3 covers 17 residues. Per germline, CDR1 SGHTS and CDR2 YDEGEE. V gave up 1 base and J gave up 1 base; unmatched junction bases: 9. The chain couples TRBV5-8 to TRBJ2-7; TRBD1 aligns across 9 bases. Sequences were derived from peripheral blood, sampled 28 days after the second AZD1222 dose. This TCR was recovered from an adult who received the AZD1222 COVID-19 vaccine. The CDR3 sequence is CASSLNLRDRVSYEQYF. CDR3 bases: TGTGCCAGCAGCTTGAACCTCCGGGACAGGGTTTCCTACGAGCAGTACTTC.